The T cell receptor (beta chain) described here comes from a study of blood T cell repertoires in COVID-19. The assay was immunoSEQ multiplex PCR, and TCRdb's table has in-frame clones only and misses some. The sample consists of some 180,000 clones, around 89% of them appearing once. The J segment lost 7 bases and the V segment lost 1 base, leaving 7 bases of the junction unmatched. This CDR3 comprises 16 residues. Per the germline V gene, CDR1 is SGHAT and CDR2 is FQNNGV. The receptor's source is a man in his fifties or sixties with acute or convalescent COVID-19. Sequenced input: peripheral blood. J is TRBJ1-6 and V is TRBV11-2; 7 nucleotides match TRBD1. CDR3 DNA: TGTGCCAGCAGCTTAGCGCCAGGGGGTCGGAATTCACCCCTCCACTTT. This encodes CASSLAPGGRNSPLHF. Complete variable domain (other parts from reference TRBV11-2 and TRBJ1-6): EAGVAQSPRYKIIEKRQSVAFWCNPISGHATLYWYQQILGQGPKLLIQFQNNGVVDDSQLPKDRFSAERLKGVDSTLKIQPAKLEDSAVYLCASSLAPGGRNSPLHFGNGTRLTVT.